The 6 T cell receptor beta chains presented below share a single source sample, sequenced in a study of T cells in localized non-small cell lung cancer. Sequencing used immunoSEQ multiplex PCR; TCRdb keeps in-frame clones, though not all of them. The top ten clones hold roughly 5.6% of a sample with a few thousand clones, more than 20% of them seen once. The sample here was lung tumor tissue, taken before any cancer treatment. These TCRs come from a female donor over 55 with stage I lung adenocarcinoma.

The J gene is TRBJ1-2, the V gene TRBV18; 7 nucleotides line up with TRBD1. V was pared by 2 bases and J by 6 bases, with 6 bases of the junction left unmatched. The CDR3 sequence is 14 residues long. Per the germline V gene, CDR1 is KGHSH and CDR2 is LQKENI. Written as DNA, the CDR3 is TGTGCCAGCTCACCAGGGAGACAGGGTGATGGCTACACCTTC. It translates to CASSPGRQGDGYTF.

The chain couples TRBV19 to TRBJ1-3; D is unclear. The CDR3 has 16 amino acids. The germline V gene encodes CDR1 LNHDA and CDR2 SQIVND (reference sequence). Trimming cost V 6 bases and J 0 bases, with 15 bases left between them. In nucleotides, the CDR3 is TGTGCCAGTAGCCCGGGAGCGGGCCTCTCTGGAAACACCATATATTTT. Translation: CASSPGAGLSGNTIYF.

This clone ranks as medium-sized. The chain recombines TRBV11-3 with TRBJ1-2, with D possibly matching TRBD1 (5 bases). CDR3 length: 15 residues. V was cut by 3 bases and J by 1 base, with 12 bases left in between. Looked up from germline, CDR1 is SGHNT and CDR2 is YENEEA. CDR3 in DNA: TGTGCCAGCAGCTTTCTCGACAGACTTAACTATGGCTACACCTTC. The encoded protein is CASSFLDRLNYGYTF. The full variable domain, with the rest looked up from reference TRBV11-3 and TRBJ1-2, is EAGVVQSPRYKIIEKKQPVAFWCNPISGHNTLYWYLQNLGQGPELLIRYENEEAVDDSQLPKDRFSAERLKGVDSTLKIQPAELGDSAVYLCASSFLDRLNYGYTFGSGTRLTVV.

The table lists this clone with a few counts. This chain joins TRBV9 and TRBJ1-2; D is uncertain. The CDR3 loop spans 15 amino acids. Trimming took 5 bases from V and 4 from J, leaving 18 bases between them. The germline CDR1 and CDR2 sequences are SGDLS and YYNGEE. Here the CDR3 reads CASSAPGRGAYGYTF. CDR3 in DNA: TGTGCCAGCAGTGCCCCTGGTCGGGGAGCCTATGGCTACACCTTC. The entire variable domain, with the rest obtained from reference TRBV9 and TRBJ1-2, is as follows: DSGVTQTPKHLITATGQRVTLRCSPRSGDLSVYWYQQSLDQGLQFLIQYYNGEERAKGNILERFSAQQFPDLHSELNLSSLELGDSALYFCASSAPGRGAYGYTFGSGTRLTVV.

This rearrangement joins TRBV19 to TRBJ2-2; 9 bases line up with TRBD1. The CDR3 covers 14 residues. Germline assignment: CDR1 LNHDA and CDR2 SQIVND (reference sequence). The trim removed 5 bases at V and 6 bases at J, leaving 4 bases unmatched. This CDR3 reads CASSGQGWAGELFF. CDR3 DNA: TGTGCCAGTAGTGGACAGGGGTGGGCCGGGGAGCTGTTTTTT.

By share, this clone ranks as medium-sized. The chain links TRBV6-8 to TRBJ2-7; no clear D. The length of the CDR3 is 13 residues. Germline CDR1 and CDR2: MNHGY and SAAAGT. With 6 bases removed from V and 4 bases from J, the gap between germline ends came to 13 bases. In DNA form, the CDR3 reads TGTGCCAGCAGCCACGGACCGATATACGAGCAGTACTTC. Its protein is CASSHGPIYEQYF.